The rows below give T cell receptor beta chains drawn from one sample of a study of cytomegalovirus exposure and HLA in healthy donors. The assay was immunoSEQ multiplex PCR, and TCRdb's table has in-frame clones only and misses some. This table has roughly 150,000 clones, around 80% appearing once. Sequenced: PBMCs. Receptors originate from a man aged 25-40 years in good health and CMV-seropositive. Each CDR3 is given with its conserved first and last residue. The D gene is left open where the match is weak. Some rows mark clone size as missing; the rest say once, few, many or name a class of expanded clone.

V: TRBV9
D: TRBD2
size: NA
J: TRBJ2-4
CDR3: CASSAEGGTSGKGIQYF
DNA: TGTGCCAGCAGCGCGGAGGGAGGGACTAGCGGGAAGGGCATTCAGTACTTC

V: TRBV5-4
D: NA
size: NA
J: TRBJ2-7
CDR3: CASSLGQVGSYEQYF
DNA: TGTGCCAGCAGCTTGGGACAGGTGGGGTCCTACGAGCAGTACTTC

V: TRBV13
D: NA
size: NA
J: TRBJ1-3
CDR3: CASSSEEAGNTIYF
DNA: TGTGCCAGCAGCTCCGAGGAAGCTGGAAACACCATATATTTT

V: TRBV18
D: TRBD1
size: NA
J: TRBJ2-7
CDR3: CASSPRTGGTYEQYF
DNA: TGTGCCAGCTCACCCAGGACAGGGGGGACCTACGAGCAGTACTTC

V: TRBV19
D: TRBD1
size: once
J: TRBJ2-7
CDR3: CASSTAGTAEQYF
DNA: TGTGCCAGTAGTACGGCAGGGACAGCCGAGCAGTACTTC

V: TRBV7-9
D: NA
size: NA
J: TRBJ1-5
CDR3: CASSLGVGSHQPQHF
DNA: TGTGCCAGCAGCTTAGGAGTGGGCAGTCATCAGCCCCAGCATTTT

V: TRBV11-3
D: TRBD2
size: once
J: TRBJ2-3
CDR3: CASSLGGRAADTQYF
DNA: TGTGCCAGCAGCTTAGGCGGGAGGGCGGCAGATACGCAGTATTTT

V: TRBV4-1
D: NA
size: NA
J: TRBJ1-2
CDR3: CASSPIGTLEGYGYTF
DNA: TGCGCCAGCAGCCCAATCGGGACCCTGGAGGGCTATGGCTACACCTTC

V: TRBV15
D: NA
size: NA
J: TRBJ2-2
CDR3: CATSRDERANTGELFF
DNA: TGTGCCACCAGCAGAGATGAGCGGGCGAACACCGGGGAGCTGTTTTTT

V: TRBV6-5
D: TRBD1
size: NA
J: TRBJ2-1
CDR3: CASRDRGYNEQFF
DNA: TGTGCCAGCAGGGACAGGGGCTACAATGAGCAGTTCTTC

V: TRBV9
D: NA
size: NA
J: TRBJ2-1
CDR3: CASNPLGQGYPNEQFF
DNA: TGTGCCAGCAACCCTTTGGGGCAGGGCTATCCGAATGAGCAGTTCTTC

V: TRBV6-5
D: TRBD1
size: NA
J: TRBJ2-3
CDR3: CASSYPTGVDSDTQYF
DNA: TGTGCCAGCAGTTACCCGACAGGGGTGGATTCAGATACGCAGTATTTT

V: TRBV4-1
D: NA
size: NA
J: TRBJ1-5
CDR3: CASSQEGLGREPQHF
DNA: TGCGCCAGCAGCCAAGAAGGTTTAGGGAGAGAGCCCCAGCATTTT

V: TRBV9
D: TRBD2
size: NA
J: TRBJ2-1
CDR3: CASSVAPVGTSGTYEQFF
DNA: TGTGCCAGCAGCGTAGCTCCCGTCGGGACTAGCGGCACGTATGAGCAGTTCTTC

V: TRBV9
D: NA
size: NA
J: TRBJ2-3
CDR3: CASSGLGTDTQYF
DNA: TGTGCCAGCAGCGGACTAGGCACAGATACGCAGTATTTT

V: TRBV5-4
D: TRBD1
size: NA
J: TRBJ1-1
CDR3: CASSPGQGNTEAFF
DNA: TGTGCCAGCAGTCCGGGACAGGGGAACACTGAAGCTTTCTTT

V: TRBV27
D: TRBD1
size: NA
J: TRBJ1-3
CDR3: CASGEDRGQVFMTGNTIYF
DNA: TGTGCCAGCGGGGAGGACAGGGGGCAGGTTTTTATGACTGGAAACACCATATATTTT

V: TRBV30
D: TRBD2
size: NA
J: TRBJ2-1
CDR3: CAWKTSGSNNEQFF
DNA: TGTGCCTGGAAAACTAGCGGGAGTAACAATGAGCAGTTCTTC

V: TRBV9
D: TRBD1
size: NA
J: TRBJ1-2
CDR3: CASSGQGQETNYGYTF
DNA: TGTGCCAGCAGCGGTCAAGGACAGGAAACTAACTATGGCTACACCTTC

V: TRBV5-4
D: TRBD2
size: NA
J: TRBJ2-2
CDR3: CASSFGTSWPGELFF
DNA: TGTGCCAGCAGCTTTGGGACTAGCTGGCCCGGGGAGCTGTTTTTT

V: TRBV25-1
D: NA
size: NA
J: TRBJ2-5
CDR3: CASSETRNQETQYF
DNA: TGTGCCAGCAGTGAAACCAGGAACCAAGAGACCCAGTACTTC

V: TRBV4-3
D: TRBD1
size: few
J: TRBJ1-1
CDR3: CASSQDWDRNTEAFF
DNA: TGCGCCAGCAGCCAAGATTGGGACAGGAACACTGAAGCTTTCTTT

V: TRBV19
D: NA
size: NA
J: TRBJ1-3
CDR3: CASKRSNTIYF
DNA: TGTGCCAGTAAAAGGAGCAACACCATATATTTT

V: TRBV27
D: TRBD2
size: NA
J: TRBJ2-1
CDR3: CASSRTSLISYNEQFF
DNA: TGTGCCAGCAGTCGGACTAGCCTTATTTCCTACAATGAGCAGTTCTTC

V: TRBV29-1
D: NA
size: NA
J: TRBJ1-2
CDR3: CSVRAVGGYTF
DNA: TGCAGCGTAAGAGCGGTGGGTGGCTACACCTTC

V: TRBV25-1
D: TRBD1
size: NA
J: TRBJ2-5
CDR3: CASSTAEGAGTTQETQYF
DNA: TGTGCCAGCAGTACCGCCGAGGGGGCAGGGACCACCCAAGAGACCCAGTACTTC

V: TRBV7-8
D: NA
size: NA
J: TRBJ1-2
CDR3: CASSLALQGVSGGYTF
DNA: TGTGCCAGCAGCTTAGCGCTACAGGGTGTATCCGGTGGCTACACCTTC

V: TRBV5-4
D: NA
size: few
J: TRBJ1-2
CDR3: CASSLPGTNYGYTF
DNA: TGTGCCAGCAGCTTACCAGGGACTAACTATGGCTACACCTTC

V: TRBV30
D: NA
size: NA
J: TRBJ1-1
CDR3: CAWSVAGRDTEAFF
DNA: TGTGCCTGGAGTGTAGCAGGGAGGGACACTGAAGCTTTCTTT

V: TRBV6-5
D: NA
size: NA
J: TRBJ1-1
CDR3: CASSYAGATEAFF
DNA: TGTGCCAGCAGTTACGCGGGGGCCACTGAAGCTTTCTTT

V: TRBV2
D: NA
size: few
J: TRBJ1-2
CDR3: CASSVGEGYTF
DNA: TGTGCCAGCAGTGTTGGGGAGGGCTACACCTTC

V: TRBV21-1
D: NA
size: NA
J: TRBJ2-1
CDR3: CASSKAGDSRAEQFF
DNA: TGTGCCAGCAGCAAAGCGGGGGACAGCCGGGCTGAGCAGTTCTTC

V: TRBV5-1
D: TRBD1
size: NA
J: TRBJ1-4
CDR3: CASSSHRGGPIQGLPEKLFF
DNA: TGCGCCAGCAGCTCGCACCGGGGAGGTCCCATACAGGGGCTTCCCGAAAAACTGTTTTTT

V: TRBV5-6
D: TRBD2
size: NA
J: TRBJ2-7
CDR3: CASSLSARGLAGGPAYF
DNA: TGTGCCAGCAGCTTGTCGGCTCGTGGGCTAGCGGGGGGGCCGGCGTACTTC

V: TRBV5-6
D: TRBD1
size: NA
J: TRBJ1-2
CDR3: CASSRVTGRYGYTF
DNA: TGTGCCAGCAGCCGCGTGACAGGGAGGTATGGCTACACCTTC

V: TRBV19
D: TRBD1
size: few
J: TRBJ1-2
CDR3: CASSKGTVFYGYTF
DNA: TGTGCCAGTAGTAAAGGGACAGTCTTCTATGGCTACACCTTC

V: TRBV5-1
D: NA
size: once
J: TRBJ2-1
CDR3: CASSLGSSSNEQFF
DNA: TGCGCCAGCAGCTTGGGGTCTAGTAGCAATGAGCAGTTCTTC

V: TRBV4-1
D: NA
size: NA
J: TRBJ2-2
CDR3: CASSQVGGADGELFF
DNA: TGCGCCAGCAGCCAAGTAGGAGGGGCGGACGGGGAGCTGTTTTTT

V: TRBV5-6
D: NA
size: NA
J: TRBJ2-7
CDR3: CASSLAPTGSYEQYF
DNA: TGTGCCAGCAGCTTAGCCCCGACAGGAAGCTACGAGCAGTACTTC